This TCR beta chain was recorded in a study of shared clonotypes between healthy human individuals. Study results and caveats: Non-shared clonotypes were found to have lower generation probabilities than the clonotypes that were shared by all four of the sorted-subset donors.

This clone was seen a single time. Its antigen is undetermined. The CDR3 is made up of 16 amino acids. Germline V lookup: CDR1 SGHRS, CDR2 YFSETQ. J gave up 4 bases and V 5 bases, and 13 bases lay outside the gene matches. The test was conducted at deep level. Libraries were prepared by immunoSEQ multiplex PCR; TCRdb keeps only in-frame clonotypes and omits some of them. In the table there are some 900,000 clones, 60% to 85% of which are singletons. Donors comprised healthy HIV-negative adults lacking recent acute infections or vaccinations. The TCR originated in a man younger than 30 in good health. Sequencing used memory CD4+ T cells sorted from blood. Subset of the sample: CD45RA-negative fraction. V usage is TRBV5-1 and J usage is TRBJ1-2; 8 bases map to TRBD1. This CDR3 reads CASSYDRGASLYGYTF. The CDR3, as DNA: TGCGCCAGCAGTTACGACAGGGGCGCTTCTCTCTATGGCTACACCTTC.